These T cell receptor beta chains were read from a single sample in a study of cytomegalovirus exposure and HLA in healthy donors. TCRdb's table, derived via immunoSEQ multiplex PCR, lists solely in-frame clones and lacks some. This sample has around 100,000 clones, with around two thirds found just once. The sequenced material came from PBMCs. The receptors here all came from a man aged 30 to 45 in good health and CMV-seropositive. CDR3s include the opening cysteine and the closing phenylalanine or tryptophan. Each record gives: V gene, J gene, CDR3 protein.

TRBV27	TRBJ1-2	CASSPAGTMDDGYTF
TRBV10-3	TRBJ1-2	CAISGLGSNGYTF
TRBV21-1	TRBJ2-5	CASSNGNLLAGDQETQYF
TRBV5-1	TRBJ2-5	CASSLALARGETQYF
TRBV4-1	TRBJ1-4	CASSQGVQGEKLFF
TRBV30	-	CAWSVLTGSEQYF
TRBV29-1	TRBJ1-1	CSVMPGGNTEAFF
TRBV21-1	TRBJ2-3	CASRNLAGGTDTQYF
TRBV7-8	TRBJ2-1	CASSLVASSGGAYEQFF
TRBV6-1	TRBJ1-1	CASSERTGIGEAFF
TRBV5-1	TRBJ1-2	CASSPGQLYGYTF
TRBV28	TRBJ2-7	CASSWRYEQYF
TRBV21-1	TRBJ1-4	CATTRGTEKLFF
TRBV7-2	TRBJ1-1	CASSYRSSYEAFF
TRBV7-9	TRBJ1-2	CASSLGLAPHYGYTF
TRBV6-1	TRBJ1-5	CATKTGNQPQHF
TRBV7-2	TRBJ2-7	CASSSLLGGRSSYEQYF
TRBV7-8	TRBJ1-4	CASSQSRTGFEKLFF
TRBV4-2	TRBJ2-7	CASTIRGWGEQYF
TRBV29-1	TRBJ1-2	CSVDVRGDYGYTF
TRBV29-1	TRBJ1-2	CSVGPGSEGYTF
TRBV13	TRBJ2-1	CASSSNVNEQFF
TRBV7-8	TRBJ1-1	CASSKTRMNTEAFF
TRBV12-5	TRBJ1-6	CASGLNSPLHF
TRBV2	TRBJ1-2	CAKEERDTLLGYTF
TRBV6-5	TRBJ1-5	CASSGQSNQPQHF
TRBV7-9	TRBJ1-5	CSSSRSGNSNQPQHF
TRBV9	TRBJ1-2	CASSATGGGNYGYTF
TRBV4-1	TRBJ2-7	CASSQGEWGDEQYF
TRBV5-6	TRBJ1-1	CASSLALTGNTEAFF
TRBV5-1	TRBJ1-1	CASSSGVGHPEAFF
TRBV7-8	TRBJ1-2	CASSLGQGGYGYTF
TRBV4-1	TRBJ2-7	CASSPDPGTGYVQYF
TRBV27	TRBJ1-2	CASSLNLGAVSYTF
TRBV4-1	TRBJ1-5	CASSQEGLSNQPQHF
TRBV7-8	TRBJ1-4	CASSLDWEGTNEKLFF
TRBV2	TRBJ1-5	CASSEGRGPQPQHF
TRBV30	TRBJ2-7	CALDQVTYEQYF
TRBV2	TRBJ2-3	CASSGRWGTDTQYF